The source of this T cell receptor beta chain is a study of cytomegalovirus exposure and HLA in healthy donors. A note on this clone: The target antigen is unknown.

The V gene lost 3 bases and the J gene lost 4 bases, with 13 bases spanning the gap. The germline CDR1 and CDR2 sequences are SGDLS and YYNGEE. The CDR3 extends over 15 amino acids. General study points: Relative to the roughly 700-donor mean, N-insertions were reportedly fewer in an Asian-associated ancestry cluster in a later analysis. A likely sequencing artifact accounted for one observed cluster of highly shared sequence variants. Later analysis identified a missense DCLRE1C variant that was linked to TCR beta V- and J-gene trimming.

60 Vbeta and 13 Jbeta primers were used in PCR. Using immunoSEQ multiplex PCR, the repertoire was profiled, and TCRdb retains in-frame clones only, with some absent. Of 150,000 to 180,000 clones in the sample, around 74% were seen once. Sequenced input: PBMCs. The clonotype comes from a man between 18 and 29 years old in good health and CMV-seronegative. This chain uses TRBV9 with TRBJ2-2, with a possible D match to TRBD1 (6 bases). CDR3 in DNA: TGTGCCAGCAGCGGACCCGACAGGATCACCGGGGAGCTGTTTTTT. It codes for CASSGPDRITGELFF. Combining the CDR3 with reference TRBV9 and TRBJ2-2 gives the whole variable domain DSGVTQTPKHLITATGQRVTLRCSPRSGDLSVYWYQQSLDQGLQFLIQYYNGEERAKGNILERFSAQQFPDLHSELNLSSLELGDSALYFCASSGPDRITGELFFGEGSRLTVL.